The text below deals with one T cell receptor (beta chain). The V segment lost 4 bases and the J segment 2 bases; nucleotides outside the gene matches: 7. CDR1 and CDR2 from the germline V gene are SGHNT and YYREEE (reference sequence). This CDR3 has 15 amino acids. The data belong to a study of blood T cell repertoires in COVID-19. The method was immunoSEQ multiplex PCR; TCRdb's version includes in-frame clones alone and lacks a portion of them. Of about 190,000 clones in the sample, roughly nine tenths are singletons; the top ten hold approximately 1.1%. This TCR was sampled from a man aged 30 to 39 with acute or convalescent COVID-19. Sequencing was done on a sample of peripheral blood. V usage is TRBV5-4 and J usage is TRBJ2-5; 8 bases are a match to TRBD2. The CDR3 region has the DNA TGTGCCAGCAGCAGAAAACTAGCGGAACAAGAGACCCAGTACTTC. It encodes CASSRKLAEQETQYF.